This T cell receptor (beta chain) was identified during a study of blood T cell repertoires in COVID-19. Background on the study: There were acute and convalescent COVID-19 samples, and they came from the United States, Italy and Spain. T cells, B-cell-depleted T cells, or PBMCs supplied cDNA or gDNA.

V lost 0 bases and J 3 bases, leaving 13 bases between the germline ends. Per the germline V gene, CDR1 is SGHTA and CDR2 is FQGTGA. CDR3 size: 16 residues. Profiled with immunoSEQ multiplex PCR; TCRdb holds only in-frame clones, not every one. The sample has around 260,000 clones; roughly 90% are singletons. Material: peripheral blood. The rearrangement uses TRBV7-3 and TRBJ2-3, with a weak D call TRBD2 (5 bases). This TCR was recovered from a woman between 35 and 50 years old who had recovered from COVID-19. The CDR3 loop reads CASSLTGRGGTDTQYF. CDR3 nucleotide sequence: TGTGCCAGCAGCTTAACCGGACGGGGTGGGACAGATACGCAGTATTTT.